Following are 12 T cell receptor beta chains from one sample sequenced in a study of control samples from healthy donors and cancer patients. Repertoires were generated with immunoSEQ multiplex PCR, while TCRdb's copy carries only in-frame clones and drops some. The data hold 150,000 to 200,000 clones, with 90% to 95% observed a single time. The sequencing input was blood. Source of these receptors: a man aged 30 to 39 in good health.

The J gene is TRBJ1-6, the V gene TRBV30, with no clear D. V lost 3 bases and J 3 bases, leaving 9 bases between the germline ends. The CDR3 has 14 amino acids. The V gene's germline CDR1 is GTSNPN and CDR2 SVGIG (reference sequence). The CDR3 spells CAWSADYYNSPLHF. As DNA, the CDR3 is TGTGCCTGGAGCGCGGACTACTATAATTCACCCCTCCACTTT. The entire variable domain, with the rest obtained from reference TRBV30 and TRBJ1-6, is as follows: SQTIHQWPATLVQPVGSPLSLECTVEGTSNPNLYWYRQAAGRGLQLLFYSVGIGQISSEVPQNLSASRPQDRQFILSSKKLLLSDSGFYLCAWSADYYNSPLHFGNGTRLTVT.

The chain links TRBV2 to TRBJ1-2; the D is unclear. V dropped 5 bases and J dropped 0 bases, with 10 bases sitting between them. In germline, CDR1 is SNHLY, CDR2 FYNNEI. The CDR3 contains 14 residues. CDR3 bases: TGTGCCAGCAGTTTTAGGAGGTCTAACTATGGCTACACCTTC. Encoded protein: CASSFRRSNYGYTF.

The V call is TRBV5-6, the J call TRBJ2-7; 7 nucleotides align to TRBD2. The CDR3 loop spans 15 amino acids. Trimming at V came to 2 bases and at J to 3 bases, leaving 8 bases not matched to a gene. Germline V lookup: CDR1 SGHDT, CDR2 YYEEEE. CDR3 protein: CASSFGGGEVYEQYF. The DNA of the CDR3 is TGTGCCAGCAGCTTTGGGGGAGGGGAGGTCTACGAGCAGTACTTC.

The chain employs TRBV9 and TRBJ2-1; 8 nucleotides line up with TRBD2. Trimming took 0 bases from V and 9 from J; bases not matched to a gene: 8. The germline V gene has CDR1 SGDLS and CDR2 YYNGEE. The CDR3 is 15 residues long. CDR3 region: CASSVGSGGWLEQFF. The CDR3 region has the DNA TGTGCCAGCAGCGTAGGGAGCGGGGGCTGGCTTGAGCAGTTCTTC.

The chain links TRBV11-2 to TRBJ2-1, with D hard to call. There are 14 residues in the CDR3. V lost 0 bases to trimming and J lost 11 bases, with 14 bases between them. CDR1 and CDR2 from the germline V gene are SGHAT and FQNNGV. CDR3 bases: TGTGCCAGCAGCTTAGAGGATCTGGTCACAAAGCAGTTCTTC. It codes for CASSLEDLVTKQFF. The variable domain in full, completed from reference TRBV11-2 and TRBJ2-1, reads EAGVAQSPRYKIIEKRQSVAFWCNPISGHATLYWYQQILGQGPKLLIQFQNNGVVDDSQLPKDRFSAERLKGVDSTLKIQPAKLEDSAVYLCASSLEDLVTKQFFGPGTRLTVL.

The J gene is TRBJ1-2, the V gene TRBV6-5, with 7 bases lining up with TRBD1. The V and J ends lost 0 bases and 4 bases, in that order; junction bases with no gene match: 5. The germline V gene has CDR1 MNHEY and CDR2 SVGAGI. The CDR3 has 15 amino acids. CDR3 in DNA: TGTGCCAGCAGTTACTCAGGGCAGGGGGGCTATGGCTACACCTTC. It is translated as CASSYSGQGGYGYTF.

The chain joins TRBV27 to TRBJ1-1; D remains unclear. Germline CDR1 MNHEY, CDR2 SMNVEV (reference sequence). V dropped 6 bases and J dropped 3 bases, with 8 bases sitting between them. The CDR3 loop spans 12 amino acids. Written as DNA, the CDR3 is TGTGCCAGCAGGGACCGCTACACTGAAGCTTTCTTT. Translated: CASRDRYTEAFF.

The V and J genes are TRBV5-6 and TRBJ2-2; a possible D gene is TRBD1 (5 bases). Trimming removed 4 bases at V and 2 bases at J, with 9 bases between. Germline CDR1 reads SGHDT; CDR2 reads YYEEEE. There are 14 residues in the CDR3. In DNA form, the CDR3 reads TGTGCCAGCAGCCGGACACTTAACACCGGGGAGCTGTTTTTT. Translating it yields CASSRTLNTGELFF.

V gene TRBV7-8 combines with J gene TRBJ2-1, with 8 nucleotides matching TRBD2. Unmatched junction bases numbered 6, after V lost 1 base and J lost 1 base. This CDR3 is built from 17 residues. The germline V gene has CDR1 SGHVS and CDR2 FQNEAQ. The CDR3 region has the DNA TGTGCCAGCAGCTTAGAAGTCGCGGGGGGTTCCTACAATGAGCAGTTCTTC. It codes for CASSLEVAGGSYNEQFF.

V and J are TRBV5-1 and TRBJ1-5, with a weak D call TRBD1 (5 bases). The CDR3 has 13 amino acids. The ends were cut back, 0 bases at V and 7 bases at J, with 8 bases in the middle. The germline V gene encodes CDR1 SGHRS and CDR2 YFSETQ. The chain's CDR3 is CASSLERGQPQHF. Here the CDR3 DNA reads TGCGCCAGCAGCTTGGAACGGGGGCAGCCCCAGCATTTT.

This sequence joins TRBV5-6 and TRBJ1-6; TRBD1 matches at 8 bases. V lost 4 bases to trimming and J lost 0 bases; unmatched junction nucleotides: 6. From germline, CDR1 is SGHDT and CDR2 YYEEEE. The CDR3 extends over 17 amino acids. The CDR3 coding sequence is TGTGCCAGCAGCATTCGGACAGGGAGCTCCTATAATTCACCCCTCCACTTT. Amino acid sequence: CASSIRTGSSYNSPLHF.

The V call is TRBV6-6, the J call TRBJ1-1, with unresolved D. Germline lookup yields CDR1 MNHNY and CDR2 SVGAGI (reference sequence). V was cut by 4 bases and J by 1 base, with 7 bases left in between. The CDR3 loop spans 13 amino acids. The CDR3 DNA sequence: TGTGCCAGCAGTTCAGCCTGGAACACTGAAGCTTTCTTT. Protein: CASSSAWNTEAFF.